Below are 6 T cell receptor beta chains sequenced from a single sample in a study of PD-L1 blockade in urothelial cancer. Sequencing was performed with immunoSEQ multiplex PCR; in TCRdb, only in-frame clones are kept and a portion is missing. The sample has approximately 50,000 clones, around nine tenths seen once. The time point here: peripheral blood 6 weeks after treatment start. The sample in question was PBMCs, obtained around atezolizumab (anti-PD-L1) treatment. The receptors shown here come from a man in his 60s with urothelial cancer.

The rearrangement joins TRBV19 to TRBJ2-6; weak D call: TRBD2 (5 bases). Germline values: CDR1 LNHDA, CDR2 SQIVND (reference sequence). Trimming removed 5 bases at V and 0 bases at J, with 14 bases between. The CDR3 extends over 17 amino acids. The chain's CDR3 is CASSGGTHRSGANVLTF. CDR3 sequence (DNA): TGTGCCAGTAGTGGAGGTACCCATCGCTCTGGGGCCAACGTCCTGACTTTC.

V usage is TRBV19 and J usage is TRBJ1-1, with TRBD1 identical over 7 bases. Germline trimming cut 5 bases from V and 4 bases from J; bases unmatched to any gene: 7. The germline V gene encodes CDR1 LNHDA and CDR2 SQIVND (reference sequence). The CDR3 runs to 14 residues. CDR3 residues: CASSAPTGSTEAFF. In nucleotides, the CDR3 is TGTGCCAGTAGTGCCCCGACAGGGTCCACTGAAGCTTTCTTT.

The J gene is TRBJ2-1, the V gene TRBV11-2; 7 bases fit TRBD2. Germline values: CDR1 SGHAT, CDR2 FQNNGV. The CDR3 runs 11 residues. V lost 3 bases, J lost 14 bases, and 4 bases stayed unmatched. CDR3 coding DNA: TGTGCCAGCAGCTTCCTAGCGGACAAGTTCTTC. Translated, it gives CASSFLADKFF.

This chain links TRBV21-1 with TRBJ1-1; TRBD1, the D gene given by the table, was not confirmed from the DNA. TRBV21-1 is given as a pseudogene. The CDR3 extends over 21 amino acids. The CDR3, as DNA: TGTGCCAGCAGCAAAGTCGGCTCGGGACAGGGGGCGATGCAAGTGGGGACTGAAGCTTTCTTT. Translating gives CASSKVGSGQGAMQVGTEAFF.

The chain has TRBV9 and TRBJ2-7, with 10 bases matching TRBD1. CDR1 SGDLS and CDR2 YYNGEE come from the germline V gene. Trimming cost V 3 bases and J 3 bases; bases outside gene matches: 9. The CDR3 is 16 amino acids. The CDR3 loop is CASSGGDRGLFYEQYF. The CDR3 DNA reads TGTGCCAGCAGCGGAGGGGACAGGGGTCTATTCTACGAGCAGTACTTC.

In this sample, this clone turned up a few times. This chain links TRBV6-5 with TRBJ1-5; the match to TRBD1 covers 7 bases. Trimming at V came to 6 bases and at J to 7 bases, leaving 3 bases not matched to a gene. The germline CDR1 and CDR2 sequences are MNHEY and SVGAGI. This CDR3 is built from 12 residues. Here the CDR3 reads CASSRQGQPQHF. Written as DNA, the CDR3 is TGTGCCAGCAGCAGACAGGGACAGCCCCAGCATTTT.